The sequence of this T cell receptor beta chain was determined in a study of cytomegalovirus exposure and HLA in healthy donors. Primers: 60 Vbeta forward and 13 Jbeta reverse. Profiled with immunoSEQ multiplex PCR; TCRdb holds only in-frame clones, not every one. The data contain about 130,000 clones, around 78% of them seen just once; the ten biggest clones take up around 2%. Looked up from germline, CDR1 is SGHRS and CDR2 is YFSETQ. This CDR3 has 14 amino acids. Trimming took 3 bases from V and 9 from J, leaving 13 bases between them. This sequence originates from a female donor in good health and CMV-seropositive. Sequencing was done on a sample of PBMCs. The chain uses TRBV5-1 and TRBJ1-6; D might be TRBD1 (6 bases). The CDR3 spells CASSYENRASPLHF. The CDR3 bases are TGCGCCAGCAGCTACGAAAACAGGGCTTCACCCCTCCACTTT.